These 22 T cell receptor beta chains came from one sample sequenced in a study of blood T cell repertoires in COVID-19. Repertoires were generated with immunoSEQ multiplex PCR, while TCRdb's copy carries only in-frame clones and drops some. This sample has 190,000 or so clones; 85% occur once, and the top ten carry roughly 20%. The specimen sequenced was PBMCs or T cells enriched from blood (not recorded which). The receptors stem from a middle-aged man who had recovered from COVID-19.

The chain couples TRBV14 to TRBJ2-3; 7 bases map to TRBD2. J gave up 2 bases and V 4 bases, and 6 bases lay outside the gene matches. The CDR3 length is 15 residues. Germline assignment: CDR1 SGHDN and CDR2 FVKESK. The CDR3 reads CASSPTSASTDTQYF. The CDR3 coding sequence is TGTGCCAGCAGCCCTACTAGCGCGTCCACAGATACGCAGTATTTT.

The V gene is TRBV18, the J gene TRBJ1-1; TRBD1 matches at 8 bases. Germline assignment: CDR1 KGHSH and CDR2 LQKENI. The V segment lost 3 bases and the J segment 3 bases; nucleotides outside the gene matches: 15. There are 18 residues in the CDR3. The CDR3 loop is CASSPSRQGALGDTEAFF. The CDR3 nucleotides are TGTGCCAGCTCACCCTCCCGGCAGGGGGCACTGGGGGACACTGAAGCTTTCTTT.

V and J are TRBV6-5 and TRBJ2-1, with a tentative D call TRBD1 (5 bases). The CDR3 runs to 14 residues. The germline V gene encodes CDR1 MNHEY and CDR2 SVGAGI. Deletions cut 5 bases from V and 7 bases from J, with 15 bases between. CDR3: CASSKAHAGNEQFF. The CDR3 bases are TGTGCCAGCAGTAAGGCCCACGCAGGGAATGAGCAGTTCTTC.

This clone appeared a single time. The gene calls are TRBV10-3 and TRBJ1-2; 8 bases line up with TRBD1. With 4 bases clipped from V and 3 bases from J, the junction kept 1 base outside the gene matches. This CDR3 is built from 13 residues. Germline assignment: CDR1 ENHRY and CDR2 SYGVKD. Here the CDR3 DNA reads TGTGCCATCAGTGCGACAGGGGACTATGGCTACACCTTC. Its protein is CAISATGDYGYTF.

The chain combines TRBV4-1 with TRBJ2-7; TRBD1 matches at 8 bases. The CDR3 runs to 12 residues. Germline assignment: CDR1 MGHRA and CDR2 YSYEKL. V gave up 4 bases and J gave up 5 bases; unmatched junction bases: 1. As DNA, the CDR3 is TGCGCCAGCAGCCCGGACAGGGACGAGCAGTACTTC. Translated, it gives CASSPDRDEQYF.

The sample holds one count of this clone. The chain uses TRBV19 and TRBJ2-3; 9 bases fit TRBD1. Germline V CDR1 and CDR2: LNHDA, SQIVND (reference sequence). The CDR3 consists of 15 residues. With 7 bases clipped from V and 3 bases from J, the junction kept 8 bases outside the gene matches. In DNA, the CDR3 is TGTGCCAGTAATGATGCACAGGGGGCTACAGATACGCAGTATTTT. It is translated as CASNDAQGATDTQYF.

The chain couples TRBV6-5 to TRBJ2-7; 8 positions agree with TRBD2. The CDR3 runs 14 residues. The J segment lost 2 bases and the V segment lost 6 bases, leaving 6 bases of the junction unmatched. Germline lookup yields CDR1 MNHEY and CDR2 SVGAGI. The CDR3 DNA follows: TGTGCCAGCAGGGGAACTAGCGGCGCCTACGAGCAGTACTTC. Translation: CASRGTSGAYEQYF.

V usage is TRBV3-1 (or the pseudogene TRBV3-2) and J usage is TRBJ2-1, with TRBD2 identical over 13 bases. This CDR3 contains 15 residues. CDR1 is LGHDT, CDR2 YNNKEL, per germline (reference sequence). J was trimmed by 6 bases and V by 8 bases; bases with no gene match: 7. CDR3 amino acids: CASASGTSGINEQFF. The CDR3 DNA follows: TGTGCCAGCGCGTCCGGGACTAGCGGGATCAATGAGCAGTTCTTC.

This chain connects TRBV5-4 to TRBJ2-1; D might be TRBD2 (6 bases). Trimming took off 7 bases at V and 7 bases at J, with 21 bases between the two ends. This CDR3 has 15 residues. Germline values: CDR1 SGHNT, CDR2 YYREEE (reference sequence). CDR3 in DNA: TGTGCCAGCTCTCCAAACGGGGGAGTGATGAATGAGCAGTTCTTC. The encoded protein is CASSPNGGVMNEQFF. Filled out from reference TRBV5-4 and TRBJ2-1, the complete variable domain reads ETGVTQSPTHLIKTRGQQVTLRCSSQSGHNTVSWYQQALGQGPQFIFQYYREEENGRGNFPPRFSGLQFPNYSSELNVNALELDDSALYLCASSPNGGVMNEQFFGPGTRLTVL.

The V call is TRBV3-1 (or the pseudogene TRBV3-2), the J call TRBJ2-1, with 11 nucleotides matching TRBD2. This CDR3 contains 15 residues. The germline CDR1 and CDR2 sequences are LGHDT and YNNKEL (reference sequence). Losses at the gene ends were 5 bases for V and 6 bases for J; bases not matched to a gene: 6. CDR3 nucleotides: TGTGCCAGCAGCTGGCGACTAGCGGGGATCAATGAGCAGTTCTTC. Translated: CASSWRLAGINEQFF.

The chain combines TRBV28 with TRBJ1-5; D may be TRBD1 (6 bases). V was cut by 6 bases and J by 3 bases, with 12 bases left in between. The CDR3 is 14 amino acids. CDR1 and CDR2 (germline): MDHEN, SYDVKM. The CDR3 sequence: CASSKQGSNQPQHF. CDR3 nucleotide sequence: TGTGCCAGCAGCAAACAGGGCTCCAATCAGCCCCAGCATTTT. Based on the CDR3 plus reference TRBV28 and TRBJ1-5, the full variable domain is DVKVTQSSRYLVKRTGEKVFLECVQDMDHENMFWYRQDPGLGLRLIYFSYDVKMKEKGDIPEGYSVSREKKERFSLILESASTNQTSMYLCASSKQGSNQPQHFGDGTRLSIL.

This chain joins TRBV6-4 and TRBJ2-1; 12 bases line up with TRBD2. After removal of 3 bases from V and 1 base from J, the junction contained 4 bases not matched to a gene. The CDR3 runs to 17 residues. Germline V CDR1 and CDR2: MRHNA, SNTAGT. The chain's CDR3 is CASSERTSGTSYNEQFF. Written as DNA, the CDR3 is TGTGCCAGCAGTGAAAGGACTAGCGGGACTTCCTACAATGAGCAGTTCTTC.

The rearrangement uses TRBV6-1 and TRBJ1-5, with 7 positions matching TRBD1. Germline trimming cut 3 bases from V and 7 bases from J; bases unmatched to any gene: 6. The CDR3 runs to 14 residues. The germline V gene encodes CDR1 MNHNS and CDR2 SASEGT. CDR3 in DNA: TGTGCCAGCAGTGATACCAGGGGGGCCCAGCCCCAGCATTTT. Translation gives CASSDTRGAQPQHF.

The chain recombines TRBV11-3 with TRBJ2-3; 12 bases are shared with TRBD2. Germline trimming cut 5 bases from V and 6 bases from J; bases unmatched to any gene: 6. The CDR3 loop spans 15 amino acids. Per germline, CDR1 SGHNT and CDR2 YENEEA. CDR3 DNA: TGTGCCAGCAGCCTCCGACTAGCGGGGGCGGATACGCAGTATTTT. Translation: CASSLRLAGADTQYF.

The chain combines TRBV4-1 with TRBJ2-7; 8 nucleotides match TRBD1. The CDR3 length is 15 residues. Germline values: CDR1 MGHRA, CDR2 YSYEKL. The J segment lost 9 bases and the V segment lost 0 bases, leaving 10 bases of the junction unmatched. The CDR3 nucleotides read TGCGCCAGCAGCCAAGAAGTCAGGGGGCCGGACCCGCAGTACTTC. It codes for CASSQEVRGPDPQYF.

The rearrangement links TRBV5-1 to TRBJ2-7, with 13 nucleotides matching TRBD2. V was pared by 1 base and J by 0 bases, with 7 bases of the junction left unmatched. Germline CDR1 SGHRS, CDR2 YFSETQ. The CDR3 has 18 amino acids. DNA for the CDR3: TGCGCCAGCAGCTTGTCCGGACTAGCGGGAGAGGCCTCCTACGAGCAGTACTTC. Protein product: CASSLSGLAGEASYEQYF. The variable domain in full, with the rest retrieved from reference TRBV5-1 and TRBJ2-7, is KAGVTQTPRYLIKTRGQQVTLSCSPISGHRSVSWYQQTPGQGLQFLFEYFSETQRNKGNFPGRFSGRQFSNSRSEMNVSTLELGDSALYLCASSLSGLAGEASYEQYFGPGTRLTVT.

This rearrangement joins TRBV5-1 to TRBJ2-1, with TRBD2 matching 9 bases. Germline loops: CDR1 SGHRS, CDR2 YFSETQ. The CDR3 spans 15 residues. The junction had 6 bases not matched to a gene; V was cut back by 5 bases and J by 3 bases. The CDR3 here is CASSSGLANYNEQFF. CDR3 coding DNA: TGCGCCAGCAGTTCCGGACTAGCGAACTACAATGAGCAGTTCTTC. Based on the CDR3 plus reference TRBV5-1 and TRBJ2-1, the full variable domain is KAGVTQTPRYLIKTRGQQVTLSCSPISGHRSVSWYQQTPGQGLQFLFEYFSETQRNKGNFPGRFSGRQFSNSRSEMNVSTLELGDSALYLCASSSGLANYNEQFFGPGTRLTVL.

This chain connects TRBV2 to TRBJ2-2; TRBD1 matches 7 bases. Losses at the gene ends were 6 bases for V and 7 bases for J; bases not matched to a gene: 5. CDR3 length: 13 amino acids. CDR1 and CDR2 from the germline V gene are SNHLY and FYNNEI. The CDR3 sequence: CASSRQGIGELFF. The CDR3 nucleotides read TGTGCCAGCAGCCGACAGGGAATCGGGGAGCTGTTTTTT.

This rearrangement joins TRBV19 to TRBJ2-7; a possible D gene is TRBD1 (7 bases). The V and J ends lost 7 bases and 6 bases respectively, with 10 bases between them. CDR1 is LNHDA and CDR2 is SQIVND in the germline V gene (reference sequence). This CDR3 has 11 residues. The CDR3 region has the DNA TGTGCCAGTAACCAGGGGGGCGAGCAGTACTTC. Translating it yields CASNQGGEQYF.

CDR3 amino acids: CATSHRSSYEQYF. DNA of the CDR3: TGTGCCACCAGTCACAGGTCATCCTACGAGCAGTACTTC. The J gene is TRBJ2-7, the V gene TRBV24-1; TRBD1 might be the D (5 bases). V lost 6 bases and J 1 base, leaving 9 bases between the germline ends. The germline V gene encodes CDR1 KGHDR and CDR2 SFDVKD. CDR3 length: 13 amino acids.

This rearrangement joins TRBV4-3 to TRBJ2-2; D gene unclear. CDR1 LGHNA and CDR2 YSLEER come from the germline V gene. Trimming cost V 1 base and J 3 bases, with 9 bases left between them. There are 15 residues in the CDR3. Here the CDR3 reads CASSQGEYDTGELFF. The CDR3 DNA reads TGCGCCAGCAGCCAAGGAGAGTACGACACCGGGGAGCTGTTTTTT.

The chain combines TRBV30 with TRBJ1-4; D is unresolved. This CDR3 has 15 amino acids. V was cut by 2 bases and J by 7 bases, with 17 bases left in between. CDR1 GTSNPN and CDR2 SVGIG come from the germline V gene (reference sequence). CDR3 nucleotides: TGTGCCTGGAGTCCCAAAGAAGCTTTTCGTGAAAAACTGTTTTTT. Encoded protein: CAWSPKEAFREKLFF.